These 5 T cell receptor beta chains share one sample of origin, sequenced in a study of T cell repertoires in cytomegalovirus infection (dated by TCRdb to about 2019). Taken with the paper, the label for treatment or condition translates to: in vitro stimulation with specific CMV peptide epitopes to enrich CMV-specific T cells. These receptors' antigens are unknown. Sequencer: Illumina HiSeq 1500. The public sequencing data were trimmed at Q25 with fastp and processed into clonotypes with MiXCR by TCRdb, which kept only in-frame beta chains. Each record represents a unique CDR3 protein, reported with the most common genes and DNA among its rows. Here the sample has 50,000 to 55,000 distinct CDR3 sequences; around 18% occur a single time. The top ten clones comprise more than 20% of the sample. The sample consisted of CD8+ T cells from cultured PBMCs, taken from culture after CMV antigen stimulation. Every receptor here comes from a human donor in good health (CMV status not recorded). Some clones in this sample may be carry-over from other donors' samples.

This chain joins TRBV7-6 and TRBJ2-1; D is possibly TRBD1 (6 bases). The V gene's germline CDR1 is SGHVS and CDR2 FNYEAQ. With 0 bases removed from V and 8 bases from J, the gap between germline ends came to 11 bases. This CDR3 has 14 amino acids. CDR3 DNA sequence: TGTGCCAGCAGCTTAGCAGGGGGAAATCATGAGCAGTTCTTC. Translated: CASSLAGGNHEQFF.

V usage is TRBV6-8 and J usage is TRBJ1-3; D possibly corresponds to TRBD1 (5 bases). Looked up from germline, CDR1 is MNHGY and CDR2 is SAAAGT. V lost 2 bases to trimming and J lost 0 bases, with 5 bases between them. The CDR3 sequence is 14 residues long. CDR3 nucleotide sequence: TGTGCCAGCAGTTACAGGGGCTCTGGAAACACCATATATTTT. Protein: CASSYRGSGNTIYF.

The chain couples TRBV11-1 to TRBJ1-2; D call uncertain. Trimming removed 3 bases at V and 6 bases at J, with 14 bases between. The CDR3 spans 14 residues. The germline V gene encodes CDR1 SGHAT and CDR2 FQDESV (reference sequence). CDR3 nucleotide sequence: TGTGCCAGCAGCTTGACACCTTATACGGATGGCTACACCTTC. Protein sequence: CASSLTPYTDGYTF.

This clonotype came up many times. The rearrangement uses TRBV6-5 and TRBJ1-5; maybe TRBD1 (5 bases). V shed 0 bases and J shed 5 bases, with 11 bases lying between them. Germline CDR1 and CDR2: MNHEY and SVGAGI. The CDR3 runs to 15 residues. The CDR3 region is CASSYSPGRHQPQHF. CDR3 sequence (DNA): TGTGCCAGCAGTTACTCGCCAGGGCGGCATCAGCCCCAGCATTTT.

The chain couples TRBV5-1 to TRBJ1-1; perhaps TRBD1 as D (5 bases). This CDR3 comprises 14 residues. V was cut by 1 base and J by 4 bases, with 11 bases left in between. Germline V gene sequence: CDR1 SGHRS, CDR2 YFSETQ. The chain's CDR3 is CASSLRRQSTEAFF. DNA of the CDR3: TGCGCCAGCAGCTTGCGGAGACAGTCCACTGAAGCTTTCTTT.